This entry is about one T cell receptor beta chain. Its antigen remains undetermined. Per-base quality was not reported, and no clone a single base away is much larger than it. The sample has other DNA sequences that encode this CDR3 too. This sample is part of a study of shared clonotypes between healthy human individuals (dated by TCRdb to about 2020). Regarding the study in general: The cohort comprised a couple of women and a few men aged 18 to 49 years. For each donor, CD4 naive and CD4 memory were each given three plates, CD8 naive was given two plates, and CD8 memory was given one plate. To estimate repertoire size and how much clonotypes are shared between individuals, the study performed deep sequencing of blood TCR repertoires from a handful of healthy adults. To increase sequencing depth and limit assay-specific biases, different laboratories used diverse techniques to prepare libraries and sequence TCR repertoires. Leukapheresis yielded between about 0.8 and 9.5 billion PBMCs per donor. What the research found in general, with its limitations: Pairwise subsampling indicated that sequencing depth was expected to affect the degree of clonotype sharing among donors. About 5% of naive CD4, 3.5% of naive CD8, about 2.4% of memory CD4, and 0.35% to 0.5% of memory CD8 clonotypes were shared across several donors. Sampling was limited to blood, and TCR repertoires in tissue likely differ from TCR repertoires in blood. Because the study included only a small number of donors, the genetic and exposure-history diversity represented was limited. Even with the large sequencing depth, rarefaction of the sorted-subset datasets indicated that sequencing was incomplete. Larger estimated clonotype richness was generally found for naive subsets than for memory subsets. Compared with non-shared clonotypes, the clonotypes found in all four sorted-subset donors had higher generation probabilities.

CDR1 and CDR2 are read off the germline V gene (reference sequence) as GTSNPN and SVGIG. At the junction V is shortened by 2 bases and J by 4 bases, with 9 bases in between. From the cysteine through the phenylalanine, the CDR3 covers 13 amino acids. The retained sequence is limited to the CDR3, 39 bases, with the frame set at the first base. Healthy HIV-negative adults with no recently reported acute infections or vaccinations were included as donors. Every donor was a Caucasian adult residing in Nashville, Tennessee, USA. CD4+ T cells were enriched by magnetic negative selection, after which naive cells were positively selected on CD45RA and the negative fraction was taken as the memory subset. Blood was collected by leukapheresis, and PBMCs were isolated by Ficoll-Histopaque density gradient centrifugation and then cryopreserved in liquid nitrogen vapor phase. Analytical flow cytometry was used to check the purity and quantity of each magnetically sorted T cell population. Genomic DNA was isolated from every sorted fraction and measured by UV absorbance on a Nanodrop 2000c.

Using the deep immunoSEQ assay, TCR CDR3 regions were amplified from genomic DNA by multiplex PCR. For each cell subset, the extracted genomic DNA was distributed evenly across all wells of several immunoSEQ 96-well plates, and each plate served as one replicate. For sorted subsets, roughly 190 ng of genomic DNA, equivalent to around 31,000 T cell genomes, went into each replicate PCR. Purified libraries were quantified with a Qubit 3.0 fluorometer, sized on a Bioanalyzer 2100, and re-quantified with the KAPA Library Quantification kit. Every immunoSEQ 96-well plate was sequenced on a dedicated single-read 150-cycle Illumina NextSeq 550 flow cell. In the source study's methods: Because the immunoSEQ output included only junctional sequences and no quality scores, the filtering could not be the same as the filtering used for full-length reads. To assign V/J genes and CDR3, sequences were annotated using PyIR, a Python wrapper for IgBLAST v1.9, with IMGT germline references. Reads were filtered out if the reads had weak V/J assignments (E-value above 1e-6), no CDR3, stop codons, out-of-frame junctions, or ambiguous translated residues. V3J clonotypes were defined as sequences sharing an identical inferred V gene, J gene, and CDR3 amino acid sequence. Percentage overlap between repertoires was computed as shared unique clonotypes divided by the size of the smaller repertoire. Repertoire richness was assessed with RTK rarefaction, the Chao1 estimator, and Recon v2.1 estimates of unobserved clonotypes. For all TCRbeta clonotypes obtained by the gDNA method from a few donors, generation probabilities were computed with OLGA. Drawn from immuneACCESS, this table holds only the in-frame rearrangements with V and J called that TCRdb kept. Clones are partly lost; checked studies trace under half to an unresolved V gene and leave the rest unexplained. V and J calls and clone size follow that table, whereas D and trimming were derived from the DNA. Within this sample are 2 million to 2.5 million clones, with approximately 95% of them counted one time only. The ten largest clones represent 0.35% to 0.5% of the sample.

Source material: naive CD4+ T cells from PBMCs. In the paper's terms, the cell subset or site label means: CD45RA+ positively selected. This sequence uses TRBV30 and TRBJ1-5; 5 matching bases give a weak D call of TRBD1. The source is a man between 18 and 29 years old in good health. Some clones in this sample may be carry-over from other donors' samples. The DNA reads as follows: TGTGCCTGGAGTCCTACAGGAAATCAGCCCCAGCATTTT. This is translated as CAWSPTGNQPQHF.